This TCR beta chain was obtained from a study of control samples from healthy donors and cancer patients. The CDR3 has 18 amino acids. Germline V gene data show CDR1 as SGDLS and CDR2 as YYNGEE. The V segment lost 2 bases and the J segment 9 bases; nucleotides outside the gene matches: 18. Libraries were prepared by immunoSEQ multiplex PCR; TCRdb keeps only in-frame clonotypes and omits some of them. The repertoire holds roughly 70,000 clones, with about 94% as singletons. The source is a woman aged 25 to 39 in good health. Specimen: blood. This chain links TRBV9 with TRBJ2-1, with 9 bases lining up with TRBD2. The CDR3 DNA reads TGTGCCAGCAGCGTCGGGGGCGGACTAGCGCAAAGTTTTGGTGAGCAGTTCTTC. It specifies CASSVGGGLAQSFGEQFF.